The clone carrying this TCR beta chain was counted a single time. The data were obtained in a study of blood T cell repertoires in COVID-19. This CDR3 contains 13 residues. Looked up from germline, CDR1 is SQVTM and CDR2 is ANQGSEA. V was cut by 4 bases and J by 2 bases, with 12 bases left in between. Some clones are missing from TCRdb's copy, which holds only in-frame ones; the method was immunoSEQ multiplex PCR. There are about 180,000 clones in the sample; around 89% occur only once, and about 1.9% lies in the top ten. Source material: peripheral blood. V is TRBV29-1 and J is TRBJ2-7; weak D call: TRBD1 (5 bases). This clonotype was sampled from a man between 18 and 35 years old who had recovered from COVID-19. CDR3 DNA sequence: TGCAGCGTTGTAAAGGACAATACCTACGAGCAGTACTTC. Its translation is CSVVKDNTYEQYF.